Listed below are T cell receptor beta chains from one sample, sequenced in a study of circulating and synovial CD4+ cells in juvenile arthritis. Clones were read by immunoSEQ multiplex PCR, and TCRdb kept only the in-frame ones, dropping some. The data contain 2,600 or so clones, 90% of them singletons. Sequenced material: HLA-DR+ CD4+ T cells from blood. These receptors originate from a human donor with juvenile idiopathic arthritis. The CDR3 runs from the conserved cysteine through the conserved F or W. A D gene is named only where the DNA matches it firmly. Clone size appears in some rows only: once, few, many, or a class for an expanded clone.

V	J	size	D	DNA	CDR3
TRBV19	TRBJ2-6	NA	TRBD1	TGTGCCAGCCTCCTCCGAGACAGGGGGTCGTCCGGGGCCAACGTCCTGACTTTC	CASLLRDRGSSGANVLTF
TRBV7-3	TRBJ2-1	NA	TRBD2	TGTGCCAGCAGCTTCTTACGGGGGGACGAGCAGTTCTTC	CASSFLRGDEQFF
TRBV19	TRBJ2-7	NA	TRBD1	TGTGCCAGTAGTCCACGGACAGGGTCGGGAAAGCAGTACTTC	CASSPRTGSGKQYF
TRBV18	TRBJ1-1	NA	NA	TGTGCCAGCTCACCCCTGACCCCGAGGAGCACTGAAGCTTTCTTT	CASSPLTPRSTEAFF
TRBV2	TRBJ1-5	NA	TRBD1	TGTGCCAGCAGTCGGGACAGGGCAATGGGCAATCAGCCCCAGCATTTT	CASSRDRAMGNQPQHF
TRBV2	TRBJ2-3	NA	TRBD2	TGTGCCAGCGGGACTAGCATAACAGATACGCAGTATTTT	CASGTSITDTQYF
TRBV7-6	TRBJ2-5	NA	NA	TGTGCCAGCAGCTTAGTGCAGGAAGAGACCCAGTACTTC	CASSLVQEETQYF
TRBV18	TRBJ2-2	NA	TRBD1	TGTGCCAGCTCACTACCCGGGACAGGGGGCACCGGGGAGCTGTTTTTT	CASSLPGTGGTGELFF
TRBV5-1	TRBJ2-7	NA	TRBD1	TGCGCCAGCAGCCCGGGACAGGGGGACGAGCAGTACTTC	CASSPGQGDEQYF
TRBV5-1	TRBJ2-3	NA	NA	TGCGCCAGCAGCTACTACCAACAGGGTAGCACAGATACGCAGTATTTT	CASSYYQQGSTDTQYF
TRBV27	TRBJ1-5	NA	TRBD1	TGTGCCAGCAGTGGGACAGGGAGTCATGGGAGGCCCCAGCATTTT	CASSGTGSHGRPQHF
TRBV10-3	TRBJ1-1	NA	TRBD1	TGTGCCATCAAGGGGGCGGCGGGGGAAGCTTTCTTT	CAIKGAAGEAFF
TRBV19	TRBJ2-1	NA	TRBD2	TGTGCCAGTAGTTCTAGCGGGGGGGGTGAGCAGTTCTTC	CASSSSGGGEQFF
TRBV7-9	TRBJ2-5	NA	TRBD2	TGTGCCAGCAGCTTACTAGCGGGGGTCCAAGAGACCCAGTACTTC	CASSLLAGVQETQYF
TRBV5-1	TRBJ2-1	few	NA	TGCGCCAGCAGCTTGGAGGGGGTCGGGGGGAGGAATGAGCAGTTCTTC	CASSLEGVGGRNEQFF
TRBV6-1	TRBJ1-2	NA	NA	TGTGCCAGCGTGGAGAACATCGTTTCGGGCTATGGCTACACCTTC	CASVENIVSGYGYTF
TRBV11-2	TRBJ1-3	once	NA	TGTGCCAGCACCCATATGTGGGGGGGAAAATCTGGAAACACCATATATTTT	CASTHMWGGKSGNTIYF
TRBV6-6	TRBJ2-7	NA	NA	TGTGCCAGCAGGCCTCAGGGGTTGAACGAGCAGTACTTC	CASRPQGLNEQYF
TRBV2	TRBJ2-1	NA	TRBD2	TGTGCCAGCAGGCTTACTAGCGGGGGGCTCTATGAGCAGTTCTTC	CASRLTSGGLYEQFF
TRBV7-3	TRBJ1-6	NA	TRBD1	TGTGCCAGCAGCTTAAAGCCCCCCCCTCACAGGGGACTTATCCCGAGCTCCTATAATTCACCCCTCCACTTT	CASSLKPPPHRGLIPSSYNSPLHF
TRBV7-2	TRBJ2-7	NA	TRBD2	TGTGCCAGCAGCTCCCTTTCGGGGGGTTCCTACGAGCAGTACTTC	CASSSLSGGSYEQYF
TRBV5-4	TRBJ2-3	NA	NA	TGTGCCAGCAGTAAGGGGGATGGAAGCACAGATACGCAGTATTTT	CASSKGDGSTDTQYF
TRBV18	TRBJ1-1	once	NA	TGTGCCAGCTCACCACCGGGGAGAGGGGGTATGAACACTGAAGCTTTCTTT	CASSPPGRGGMNTEAFF
TRBV19	TRBJ1-5	NA	TRBD1	TGTGCCAGTAGTTCGCGGACAGGGGGCCTTAGCAATCAGCCCCAGCATTTT	CASSSRTGGLSNQPQHF
TRBV23-1	TRBJ1-5	NA	NA	TGCGCCAGCAGTCAATCGCGGCAGGGTAAGGATCAGCCCCAGCATTTT	CASSQSRQGKDQPQHF
TRBV5-1	TRBJ2-6	NA	TRBD1	TGCGCCAGCAGCCCAAAAAAACCGGGACAGGGCCCACTCTCTGGGGCCAACGTCCTGACTTTC	CASSPKKPGQGPLSGANVLTF
TRBV11-2	TRBJ1-1	NA	TRBD1	TGTGCCAGCAGCTTAGGGACAGGGGGCAGGGAAGCTTTCTTT	CASSLGTGGREAFF
TRBV7-2	TRBJ2-1	NA	NA	TGTGCCAGCAGACTACAGGGCTCCTACAATGAGCAGTTCTTC	CASRLQGSYNEQFF
TRBV5-1	TRBJ1-3	NA	NA	TGCGCCAGCAGCGGGGGCAGAAACTCTGGAAACACCATATATTTT	CASSGGRNSGNTIYF
TRBV19	TRBJ2-1	NA	NA	TGTGCCAGTACCAAAACGGGGGTACCTGAGCAGTTCTTC	CASTKTGVPEQFF
TRBV5-6	TRBJ2-2	NA	NA	TGTGCCAGCAGCTCCGGGACTCTCGGGCTGTTTTTT	CASSSGTLGLFF
TRBV6-6	TRBJ2-7	NA	TRBD1	TGTGCCAGCAGTTACCCTCCGGGACAGGGTAACGAGCAGTACTTC	CASSYPPGQGNEQYF
TRBV18	TRBJ2-7	NA	TRBD2	TGTGCCAGCTCCGGGGGAGCGGGGGGATCCTACGAGCAGTACTTC	CASSGGAGGSYEQYF
TRBV11-2	TRBJ2-6	NA	NA	TGTGCCAGCAGTCTTACCGGGGGGGCCAACGTCCTGACTTTC	CASSLTGGANVLTF
TRBV7-9	TRBJ1-4	NA	NA	TGTGCCAGCGGTCGACAGGAAAATGAAAAACTGTTTTTT	CASGRQENEKLFF
TRBV5-6	TRBJ2-7	NA	NA	TGTGCCAGCAGCTTGACAGGGATTGCCTACGAGCAGTACTTC	CASSLTGIAYEQYF
TRBV6-1	TRBJ1-5	NA	NA	TGTGCCAGCAGTGAAACTCCTTTGGGCAATCAGCCCCAGCATTTT	CASSETPLGNQPQHF
TRBV5-6	TRBJ1-1	NA	NA	TGTGCCAGCAGCTTGGCCCCTACAGGGATGGCTGAAGCTTTCTTT	CASSLAPTGMAEAFF
TRBV18	TRBJ2-7	NA	NA	TGTGCCAGCTCACCACGGGCCTCCTCCTACGAGCAGTACTTC	CASSPRASSYEQYF
TRBV7-6	TRBJ1-6	NA	TRBD1	TGTGCCAGCAGCTTAAGGAGTAGCTTGGGACAGGTCTATAATTCACCCCTCCACTTT	CASSLRSSLGQVYNSPLHF
TRBV7-2	TRBJ2-7	NA	NA	TGTGCCAGCAGCTTAGGCCAGACTCTCTCCTACGAGCAGTACTTC	CASSLGQTLSYEQYF
TRBV7-8	TRBJ2-1	NA	NA	TGTGCCAGCAGCCACACTAACCCCTACAATGAGCAGTTCTTC	CASSHTNPYNEQFF